This T cell receptor beta chain was identified in a study of blood T cell repertoires in COVID-19. On the study more broadly: The origin of the acute and convalescent COVID-19 samples was the United States, Italy and Spain. The analysed material was cDNA or gDNA that came from T cells, B-cell-depleted T cells, or PBMCs.

Germline-derived CDR1 and CDR2 are GTSNPN and SVGIG (reference sequence). This CDR3 comprises 12 residues. Trimming shortened V by 7 bases and J by 1 base, and 10 bases separated the two germline ends. Under the authors' procedure: How many nucleated cells were present was estimated from reference gene primer amplification. Sequenced by immunoSEQ multiplex PCR; TCRdb stores in-frame clones only, minus some. Clonal size and the V and J genes are those of that table, whereas D and trimming came from the DNA. The sample lists 200,000 to 300,000 clones; less than 90% were seen once. The sample comprised peripheral blood. This TCR was recovered from a man between 60 and 75 years old with acute or convalescent COVID-19. The chain combines TRBV30 with TRBJ1-1, with a weak D call TRBD1 (5 bases). DNA for the CDR3: TGTGCCTCAAACGACAGGAACACTGAAGCTTTCTTT. Translation: CASNDRNTEAFF.